The subject of this entry is one T cell receptor beta chain. The method was immunoSEQ multiplex PCR; TCRdb's version includes in-frame clones alone and lacks a portion of them. The repertoire includes some 310,000 clones, 70% to 90% of them detected once, and over 0.9% sits in the top ten. The sample originates from a study of cytomegalovirus exposure and HLA in healthy donors. Study details: The roughly 110 validation repertoires were reported in a later analysis to have been generated on the same platform as the roughly 670 first-cohort repertoires.

The CDR3 extends over 16 amino acids. V lost 5 bases, J lost 7 bases, and 12 bases stayed unmatched. Per the germline V gene, CDR1 is SSHAT and CDR2 is FNYEAQ (reference sequence). Sequenced: PBMCs. The TCR was taken from a man aged 25-45 years in good health and CMV-seronegative. The V and J genes are TRBV7-7 and TRBJ2-2, with 8 bases lining up with TRBD1. The CDR3 region is CASSNPTGANGGELFF. The DNA for the CDR3 is TGTGCCAGCAGCAACCCGACAGGGGCTAACGGCGGGGAGCTGTTTTTT.